This T cell receptor beta chain was found in a study of blood T cells in healthy people across ages. Trimming cost V 2 bases and J 2 bases, with 3 bases left between them. The length of the CDR3 is 12 residues. Findings and limits, study-wide: Any changes in expanded clonotypes were possibly confounded, as donor CMV status remained unknown. Diversity estimated from one million T cells was considered an underestimate.

The use of a sample-barcoded 5' primer and a J-beta primer mix characterized a second PCR of about 6 to 12 cycles. TCRdb re-called the 5' RACE reads through MiXCR, storing one row per CDR3 protein. Of roughly 1 million distinct CDR3 sequences in the sample, approximately 25% were seen once. This clonotype was seen a handful of times. What it binds is unknown. These sequences were also reported in another study, on T cells of mothers and their children. From that second work: Sequencing returned over 9 million TCR beta CDR3 reads per mother and 3 million to 3.5 million per child. Evidence of persistent microchimeric T cell clones was absent.

Input material: blood. The chain carries TRBV12-3 or TRBV12-4 and TRBJ2-5; D is unresolved. The receptor was derived from a girl aged 2-9 years in good health. In DNA, the CDR3 is TGTGCCAGCAGTTTACAGCAAGAGACCCAGTACTTC. Its translation is CASSLQQETQYF.